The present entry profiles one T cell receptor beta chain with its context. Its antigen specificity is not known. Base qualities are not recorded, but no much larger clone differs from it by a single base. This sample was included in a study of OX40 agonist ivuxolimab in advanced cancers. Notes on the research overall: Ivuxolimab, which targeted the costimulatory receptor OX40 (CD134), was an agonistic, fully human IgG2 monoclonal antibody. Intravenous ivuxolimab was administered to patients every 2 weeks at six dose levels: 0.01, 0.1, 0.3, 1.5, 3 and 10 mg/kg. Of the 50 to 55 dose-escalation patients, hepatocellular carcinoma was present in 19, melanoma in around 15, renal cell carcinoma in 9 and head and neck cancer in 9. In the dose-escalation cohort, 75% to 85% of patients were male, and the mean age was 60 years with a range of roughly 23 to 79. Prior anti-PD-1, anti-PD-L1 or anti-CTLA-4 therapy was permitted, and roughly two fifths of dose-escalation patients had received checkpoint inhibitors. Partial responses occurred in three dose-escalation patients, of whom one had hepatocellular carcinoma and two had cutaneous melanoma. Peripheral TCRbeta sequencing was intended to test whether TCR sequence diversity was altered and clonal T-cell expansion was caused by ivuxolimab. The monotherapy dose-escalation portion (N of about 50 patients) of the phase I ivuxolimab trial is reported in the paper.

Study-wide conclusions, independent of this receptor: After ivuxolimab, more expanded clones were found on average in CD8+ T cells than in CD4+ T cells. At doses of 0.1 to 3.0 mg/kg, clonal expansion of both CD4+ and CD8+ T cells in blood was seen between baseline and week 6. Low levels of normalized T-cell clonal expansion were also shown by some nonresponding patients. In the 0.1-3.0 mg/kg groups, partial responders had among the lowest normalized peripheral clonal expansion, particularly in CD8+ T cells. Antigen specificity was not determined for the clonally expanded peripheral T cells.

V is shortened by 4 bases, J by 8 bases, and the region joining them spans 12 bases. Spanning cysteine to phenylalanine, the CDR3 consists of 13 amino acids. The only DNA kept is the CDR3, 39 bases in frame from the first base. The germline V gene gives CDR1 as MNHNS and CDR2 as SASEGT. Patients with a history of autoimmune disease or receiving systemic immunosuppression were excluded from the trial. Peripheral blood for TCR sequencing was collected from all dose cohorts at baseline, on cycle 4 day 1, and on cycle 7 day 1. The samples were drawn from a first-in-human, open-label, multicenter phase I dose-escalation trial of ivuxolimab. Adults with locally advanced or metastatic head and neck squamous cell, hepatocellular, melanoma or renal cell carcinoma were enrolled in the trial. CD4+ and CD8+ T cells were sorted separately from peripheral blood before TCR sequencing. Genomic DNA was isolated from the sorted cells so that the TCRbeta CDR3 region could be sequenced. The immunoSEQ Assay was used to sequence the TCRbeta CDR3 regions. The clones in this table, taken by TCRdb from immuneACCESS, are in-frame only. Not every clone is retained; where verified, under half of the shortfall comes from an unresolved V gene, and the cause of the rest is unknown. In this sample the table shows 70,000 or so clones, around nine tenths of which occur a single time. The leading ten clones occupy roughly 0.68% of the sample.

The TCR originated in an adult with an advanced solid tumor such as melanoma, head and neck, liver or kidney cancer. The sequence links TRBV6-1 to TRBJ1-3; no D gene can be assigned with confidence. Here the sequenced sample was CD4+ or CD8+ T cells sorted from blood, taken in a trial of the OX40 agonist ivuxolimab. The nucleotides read TGTGCCAGCAGTGGCGAAAAGGGTCACACCATATATTTT. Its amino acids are CASSGEKGHTIYF.